A single sample is the source of the 5 T cell receptor beta chains below, sequenced in a study of T cell responses to AZD1222 COVID-19 vaccine (dated by TCRdb to 2020 to 2023). The library was made by the immunoSEQ multiplex PCR assay. Held by TCRdb, this immuneACCESS table contains in-frame sequences only and omits some clones. Under half of the omission traces to an unresolved V gene where checked; the cause of the rest is unknown. The table for this sample lists 80,000 or so clones; 70% to 90% of them were counted only once. Roughly 1.6% of the sample lies in the top ten. The time point label here, explained by the study, means: baseline before first vaccination. Sequenced here: peripheral blood, sampled on day 0 of AZD1222 vaccination. The origin of the receptors is an adult in good health.

The chain carries TRBV6-2 or TRBV6-3 and TRBJ1-5; maybe TRBD1 (6 bases). V dropped 5 bases and J dropped 0 bases, with 20 bases sitting between them. The germline CDR1 and CDR2 sequences are MNHEY and SVGEGT. The CDR3 runs to 18 residues. CDR3 residues: CASSKSRDKPFSNQPQHF. CDR3 nucleotides: TGTGCCAGCAGTAAGTCACGGGACAAGCCATTTAGCAATCAGCCCCAGCATTTT.

The rearrangement joins TRBV29-1 to TRBJ2-7, with 8 bases fitting TRBD2. The CDR3 runs to 14 residues. Per germline, CDR1 SQVTM and CDR2 ANQGSEA. V was pared by 6 bases and J by 4 bases, with 11 bases of the junction left unmatched. The CDR3 loop is CSVDAGGSFYEQYF. CDR3 in DNA: TGCAGCGTGGACGCGGGAGGTTCCTTTTACGAGCAGTACTTC.

The V gene is TRBV6-5, the J gene TRBJ2-7; 7 bases fit TRBD2. CDR3 length equals 14 residues. Germline values: CDR1 MNHEY, CDR2 SVGAGI. The V gene end was trimmed by 6 bases and the J gene end by 0 bases; junction bases not matched to a gene: 5. The DNA of the CDR3 is TGTGCCAGCAGGGCGGGACTAAGCTCCTACGAGCAGTACTTC. This gives the protein CASRAGLSSYEQYF.

The chain has TRBV11-2 and TRBJ1-1; a possible D gene is TRBD1 (5 bases). V was pared by 1 base and J by 2 bases, with 8 bases between. The germline gives CDR1 SGHAT, CDR2 FQNNGV. This CDR3 spans 14 amino acids. In DNA, the CDR3 is TGTGCCAGCAGCTTAGCGGGGCTCAACACTGAAGCTTTCTTT. Its translation: CASSLAGLNTEAFF.

This clone occurred a few times. The chain carries TRBV4-2 and TRBJ2-5; D gene uncertain. Trimming took 1 base from V and 8 from J, leaving 11 bases between them. This CDR3 region has 13 residues. The V gene's germline CDR1 is LGHNA and CDR2 YNFKEQ. The CDR3 region is CASSQVAGTTQYF. The CDR3, as DNA: TGTGCCAGCAGCCAAGTAGCAGGCACAACCCAGTACTTC.